One sample yielded the 32 T cell receptor beta chains listed below, sequenced in a study of shared clonotypes between healthy human individuals (dated by TCRdb to the early 2020s). Receptor amplification or capture employed the immunoSEQ multiplex PCR assay. As stored in TCRdb, this immuneACCESS dataset retains in-frame rearrangements with V and J assigned. A fraction of the clones does not appear; measured against another copy, unresolved V genes explain less than half of the discrepancy, and the remainder lacks a known reason. The table for this sample lists under 2.5 million clones; just under 95% of them were counted only once. The ten largest account for 0.37% of the sample. Sequencing was done on a sample of naive CD4+ T cells from PBMCs. This specimen's cell subset or site label, per the study, means: CD45RA+ positively selected. The receptor source for this set is a young man in good health. Some clones in this sample may be carry-over from other donors' samples.

The CDR3 sequence is CASSPVLGGLKYEQYF. DNA of the CDR3: TGTGCCAGCTCACCAGTACTGGGGGGTTTGAAGTACGAGCAGTACTTC. The rearrangement joins TRBV18 to TRBJ2-7; D is possibly TRBD2 (6 bases). The germline V and J ends were trimmed by 2 bases and 4 bases, with 18 bases remaining between them. From germline, CDR1 is KGHSH and CDR2 LQKENI. This CDR3 contains 16 residues.

This clone appeared a single time. The sample holds other DNA sequences that translate to the same CDR3. This chain joins TRBV27 and TRBJ1-5; 7 nucleotides line up with TRBD1. V dropped 6 bases and J dropped 3; count of bases not matched to a gene: 5. CDR1 MNHEY and CDR2 SMNVEV come from the germline V gene (reference sequence). The CDR3 spans 14 residues. The CDR3 coding sequence is TGTGCCAGCAGCCCGGGACAGATCAATCAGCCCCAGCATTTT. Amino acids: CASSPGQINQPQHF.

The chain carries TRBV5-3 and TRBJ2-7, with a weak D call TRBD1 (5 bases). TRBV5-3 is sorted into the ORF group, with uncertain function. Trimming removed 1 base from V and 3 bases from J, with 8 bases in between. The CDR3 consists of 13 residues. The CDR3 loop reads CARSLCQGYEQYF. The CDR3 DNA follows: TGTGCCAGAAGCTTGTGTCAGGGCTACGAGCAGTACTTC.

CDR3 DNA sequence: TGTGCCAGCTCCGGGACTAGCGGGAGGGCCATTCTTGGAGATACGCAGTATTTT. Its translation is CASSGTSGRAILGDTQYF. The rearrangement joins TRBV19 to TRBJ2-3; 16 positions agree with TRBD2. The trim removed 9 bases at V and 5 bases at J, leaving 14 bases unmatched. The CDR3 has 18 amino acids. Germline values: CDR1 LNHDA, CDR2 SQIVND (reference sequence).

This CDR3 is CASSIVGDRVQMEQFF. For the CDR3, the DNA is TGTGCCAGTAGTATAGTTGGGGACAGGGTCCAAATGGAGCAGTTCTTC. The chain combines TRBV19 with TRBJ2-1, with 9 positions matching TRBD1. Germline lookup yields CDR1 LNHDA and CDR2 SQIVND (reference sequence). Germline trimming cut 1 base from V and 10 bases from J; bases unmatched to any gene: 11. The CDR3 runs to 16 residues.

The V call is TRBV28, the J call TRBJ2-3; the D gene is possibly TRBD2 (5 bases). The CDR3 totals 14 residues. V was trimmed by 4 bases and J by 5 bases, leaving 13 bases between them. Germline CDR1 reads MDHEN; CDR2 reads SYDVKM. The CDR3 reads CASSSSDGIDTQYF. The CDR3 nucleotides are TGTGCCAGCAGTTCATCGGACGGGATAGATACGCAGTATTTT.

V and J are TRBV6-5 and TRBJ1-1; TRBD1 is a possible D gene (6 bases). The CDR3 totals 16 residues. Trimming removed 4 bases at V and 2 bases at J, with 17 bases between. CDR1 and CDR2 (germline): MNHEY, SVGAGI. The CDR3 sequence is CASSLGGATTNTEAFF. CDR3 DNA sequence: TGTGCCAGCAGTTTAGGGGGGGCCACTACCAACACTGAAGCTTTCTTT.

The chain links TRBV21-1 to TRBJ2-7; the table gives TRBD1 as D, unverified against the DNA. TRBV21-1 is reported as a pseudogene. The CDR3 is 13 amino acids. The CDR3 protein is CASSGAELDGQYF. The DNA for the CDR3 is TGTGCCAGCAGCGGGGCAGAATTAGACGGGCAGTACTTC.

CDR3 protein: CASSHPQGQETQYF. The CDR3 DNA reads as TGTGCCAGCAGTCACCCACAGGGACAAGAGACCCAGTACTTC. The genes are TRBV6-6 and TRBJ2-5; TRBD1 is a possible D gene (6 bases). V was pared by 5 bases and J by 2 bases, with 12 bases between. CDR1 and CDR2 (germline): MNHNY, SVGAGI (reference sequence). This CDR3 spans 14 amino acids.

The CDR3 DNA follows: TGTGCCAGCAGCGGGGGTTCTGGGGTTAGGGACGAGCAGTACTTC. Its translation: CASSGGSGVRDEQYF. The chain employs TRBV9 and TRBJ2-7; no clear D gene. Germline V gives CDR1 SGDLS, CDR2 YYNGEE. CDR3 length: 15 residues. With 3 bases removed from V and 5 bases from J, the gap between germline ends came to 18 bases.

The CDR3 DNA follows: TGTGCCAGCTCACCACCTGGGGGCGGCGGGAACACTGAAGCTTTCTTT. Amino acid sequence: CASSPPGGGGNTEAFF. The rearrangement uses TRBV18 and TRBJ1-1; D is possibly TRBD1 (6 bases). This CDR3 comprises 16 residues. Looked up from germline, CDR1 is KGHSH and CDR2 is LQKENI. Trimming took 0 bases from V and 1 from J, leaving 12 bases between them.

V and J are TRBV5-3 and TRBJ2-7, with 10 bases lining up with TRBD1. TRBV5-3 is known as an ORF, though its function is uncertain. The CDR3 consists of 15 residues. V shed 3 bases and J 5 bases; nucleotides not matched to a gene: 8. The CDR3 DNA sequence: TGTGCCAGAAGCTGCGCGACAGGGGGCGGCCACGAGCAGTACTTC. This gives the protein CARSCATGGGHEQYF.

This clone was recorded once. V and J are TRBV19 and TRBJ1-2; D gene uncertain. V shed 5 bases and J shed 4 bases, with 14 bases lying between them. The CDR3 loop spans 14 amino acids. CDR1 and CDR2 from the germline V gene are LNHDA and SQIVND (reference sequence). CDR3 protein: CASSQLGSTYGYTF. CDR3 DNA sequence: TGTGCCAGTAGTCAGCTAGGCAGCACCTATGGCTACACCTTC.

The chain employs TRBV6-1 and TRBJ1-1; D call uncertain. The length of the CDR3 is 13 residues. The V gene lost 6 bases and the J gene lost 1 base, with 9 bases spanning the gap. Germline values: CDR1 MNHNS, CDR2 SASEGT. The CDR3 nucleotides read TGTGCCAGCAGCCCGGCTGAGAACACTGAAGCTTTCTTT. Its translation is CASSPAENTEAFF.

This clone was seen only once. Other DNA sequences from this sample encode an identical CDR3 as well. V and J are TRBV5-1 and TRBJ2-3, with 12 bases that match TRBD2. There are 16 residues in the CDR3. CDR1 SGHRS and CDR2 YFSETQ come from the germline V gene. Trimming took 4 bases from V and 0 from J; bases not matched to a gene: 3. The CDR3 DNA follows: TGCGCCAGCAGCACAGGACTAGCGGGAAGCACAGATACGCAGTATTTT. Its translation: CASSTGLAGSTDTQYF.

This clone was detected only once. This CDR3 is CASRETHYEQYF. In DNA form, the CDR3 reads TGTGCCAGCAGGGAAACGCACTACGAGCAGTACTTC. The chain links TRBV28 to TRBJ2-7; D is uncertain. CDR3 length: 12 residues. Germline loops: CDR1 MDHEN, CDR2 SYDVKM. Trimming cost V 6 bases and J 3 bases, with 9 bases left between them.

The chain couples TRBV7-6 to TRBJ2-2, with TRBD1 matching 9 bases. Germline values: CDR1 SGHVS, CDR2 FNYEAQ. After removal of 1 base from V and 1 base from J, the junction contained 1 base not matched to a gene. The CDR3 loop spans 16 amino acids. The CDR3 bases are TGTGCCAGCAGCTTAGACAGGGGGCGGAACACCGGGGAGCTGTTTTTT. This translates into CASSLDRGRNTGELFF.

Written as DNA, the CDR3 is TGTGCCAGCAGTCTCCCTCTAGCGGGAGGGCCCCACGAGCAGTACTTC. Residues: CASSLPLAGGPHEQYF. J is TRBJ2-7 and V is TRBV28, with 12 bases aligning to TRBD2. The V gene end was trimmed by 5 bases and the J gene end by 5 bases; junction bases not matched to a gene: 10. Germline values: CDR1 MDHEN, CDR2 SYDVKM. This CDR3 is built from 16 residues.

The V and J genes are TRBV6-1 and TRBJ1-4, with TRBD1 matching over 7 bases. V dropped 6 bases and J dropped 6; count of bases not matched to a gene: 7. This CDR3 has 14 residues. The germline gives CDR1 MNHNS, CDR2 SASEGT. The CDR3 is CASRRQGIDEKLFF. CDR3 coding DNA: TGTGCCAGCAGGAGACAGGGTATCGATGAAAAACTGTTTTTT.

Turning to this clone: Sequence at one end of the junction differs from germline and may be a read error. The chain joins TRBV28 to TRBJ2-7; perhaps TRBD1 as D (6 bases). This CDR3 region has 12 residues. Germline loops: CDR1 MDHEN, CDR2 SYDVKM. CDR3 loop: CASTLSGQGLRF. The CDR3 coding sequence is TGTGCCAGCACACTATCGGGGCAGGGGCTTCGGTTC. Based on the CDR3 plus reference TRBV28 and TRBJ2-7, the full variable domain is DVKVTQSSRYLVKRTGEKVFLECVQDMDHENMFWYRQDPGLGLRLIYFSYDVKMKEKGDIPEGYSVSREKKERFSLILESASTNQTSMYLCASTLSGQGLRFGPGTRLTVT.

The J gene is TRBJ1-3, the V gene TRBV6-1, with 7 bases that match TRBD1. CDR3 length: 15 amino acids. Trimming at V came to 6 bases and at J to 3 bases, leaving 8 bases not matched to a gene. The germline V gene encodes CDR1 MNHNS and CDR2 SASEGT. CDR3 nucleotides: TGTGCCAGCAGGCCGGGACAGCCTTTTGGAAACACCATATATTTT. This translates into CASRPGQPFGNTIYF.

This CDR3 is CASSRQGQDNEKLFF. The CDR3 bases are TGTGCCAGCAGCCGACAGGGACAGGATAATGAAAAACTGTTTTTT. V gene TRBV6-5 combines with J gene TRBJ1-4; 8 bases line up with TRBD1. V was clipped by 6 bases and J by 4 bases; unmatched bases: 7. CDR1 and CDR2 from the germline V gene are MNHEY and SVGAGI. The CDR3 totals 15 residues.

V is TRBV6-1 and J is TRBJ2-5; D unresolved. V lost 4 bases, J lost 11 bases, and 14 bases lay in between. Per the germline V gene, CDR1 is MNHNS and CDR2 is SASEGT. This CDR3 spans 12 amino acids. The CDR3 loop is CASSAGVGEQYF. DNA of the CDR3: TGTGCCAGCAGTGCCGGAGTTGGAGAGCAGTACTTC.

This chain joins TRBV30 and TRBJ2-2; 11 nucleotides line up with TRBD2. This CDR3 contains 16 residues. J lost 0 bases, V lost 5 bases, and 5 bases had no gene match. In germline, CDR1 is GTSNPN, CDR2 SVGIG (reference sequence). CDR3 loop: CAWARGLAANTGELFF. CDR3 nucleotides: TGTGCCTGGGCTAGGGGACTAGCGGCGAACACCGGGGAGCTGTTTTTT.

This rearrangement joins TRBV29-1 to TRBJ2-3; D is unclear. There are 13 residues in the CDR3. CDR1 is SQVTM and CDR2 is ANQGSEA in the germline V gene. Between the trimmed V and J ends, which lost 3 bases and 6 bases, there was a span of 13 bases. The DNA for the CDR3 is TGCAGCGTTGAGGGTGCCGACGGCGATACGCAGTATTTT. The encoded protein is CSVEGADGDTQYF.

V usage is TRBV6-5 and J usage is TRBJ2-7, with 9 positions matching TRBD1. The CDR3 is made up of 13 amino acids. Germline CDR1 is MNHEY and CDR2 is SVGAGI. After removal of 7 bases from V and 5 bases from J, the junction contained 6 bases not matched to a gene. The CDR3 DNA reads as TGTGCCAGCACTAACAGGGGGCTCGACGAGCAGTACTTC. Its translation: CASTNRGLDEQYF.

The chain couples TRBV9 to TRBJ1-4; D not resolved. CDR1 is SGDLS, CDR2 YYNGEE, per germline. The CDR3 is 16 amino acids. Trimming stripped 0 bases from V and 0 bases from J, with 9 bases between. The CDR3 bases are TGTGCCAGCAGCGTAGGGACCTGGGCAACTAATGAAAAACTGTTTTTT. Its protein product is CASSVGTWATNEKLFF.

The chain has TRBV19 and TRBJ2-3; D may be TRBD1 or TRBD2 (6 bases each). The germline V gene encodes CDR1 LNHDA and CDR2 SQIVND (reference sequence). The V gene lost 1 base and the J gene lost 5 bases, with 16 bases spanning the gap. The CDR3 length is 16 residues. The CDR3 sequence is CASSIGLGGAGDTQYF. The CDR3 DNA sequence: TGTGCCAGTAGTATAGGTCTCGGGGGCGCAGGAGATACGCAGTATTTT.

The chain couples TRBV2 to TRBJ2-4, with D possibly TRBD1 on 8 matching bases. The V end was cut by 6 bases, the J end by 8 bases, with 17 bases between. The CDR3 sequence is 14 residues long. From germline, CDR1 is SNHLY and CDR2 FYNNEI. Here the CDR3 reads CASSPTGAGDIQYF. In DNA form, the CDR3 reads TGTGCCAGCAGCCCGACAGGGGCGGGGGACATTCAGTACTTC.

The gene calls are TRBV19 and TRBJ2-1, with D perhaps assigned TRBD1 or TRBD2 (5 bases each). Trimming removed 1 base at V and 2 bases at J, with 15 bases between. Germline CDR1 and CDR2: LNHDA and SQIVND (reference sequence). There are 17 residues in the CDR3. DNA of the CDR3: TGTGCCAGTAGTATAGCCTCCGGGACCCTCCCCTACAATGAGCAGTTCTTC. This encodes CASSIASGTLPYNEQFF.

The gene calls are TRBV15 and TRBJ2-7, with 8 bases lining up with TRBD2. The germline CDR1 and CDR2 sequences are LNHNV and YYDKDF (reference sequence). V was clipped by 1 base and J by 3 bases; unmatched bases: 5. The CDR3 extends over 15 amino acids. The CDR3 bases are TGTGCCACCAGCAGAGCCACGGGAGGGAGCTACGAGCAGTACTTC. As protein: CATSRATGGSYEQYF.

The rearrangement uses TRBV30 and TRBJ2-6; D assignment may be TRBD1 or TRBD2 (5 bases each). Germline V CDR1 and CDR2: GTSNPN, SVGIG (reference sequence). The CDR3 runs 16 residues. The V and J ends lost 2 bases and 0 bases respectively, with 11 bases between them. CDR3 nucleotides: TGTGCCTGGAGTAGATTGGGGGTCTCTGGGGCCAACGTCCTGACTTTC. Protein sequence: CAWSRLGVSGANVLTF.